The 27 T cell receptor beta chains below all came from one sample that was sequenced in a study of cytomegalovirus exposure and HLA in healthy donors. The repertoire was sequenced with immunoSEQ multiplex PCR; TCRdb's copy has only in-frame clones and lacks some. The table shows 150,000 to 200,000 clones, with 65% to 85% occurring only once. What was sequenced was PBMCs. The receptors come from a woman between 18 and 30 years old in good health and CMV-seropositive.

CDR3 sequence: CASSPDSGETQYF. The CDR3 DNA is TGTGCCAGTAGTCCGGACTCGGGAGAGACCCAGTACTTC. This chain uses TRBV19 with TRBJ2-5, with a possible D match to TRBD2 (5 bases). This CDR3 has 13 amino acids. V dropped 5 bases and J dropped 4 bases, with 11 bases sitting between them. CDR1 LNHDA and CDR2 SQIVND come from the germline V gene (reference sequence).

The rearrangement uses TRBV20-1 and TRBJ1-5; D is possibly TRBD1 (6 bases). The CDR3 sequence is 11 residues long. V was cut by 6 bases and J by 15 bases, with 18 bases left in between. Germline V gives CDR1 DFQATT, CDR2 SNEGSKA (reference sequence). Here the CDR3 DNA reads TGCAGTGCCAACAGACAGGTGGCAACGCATTTT. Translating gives CSANRQVATHF.

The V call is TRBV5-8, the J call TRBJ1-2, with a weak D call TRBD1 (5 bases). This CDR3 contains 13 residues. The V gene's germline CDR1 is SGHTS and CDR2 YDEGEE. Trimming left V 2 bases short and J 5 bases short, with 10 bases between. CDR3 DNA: TGTGCCAGCAGCTTCCAGGGTGGTTATGGCTACACCTTC. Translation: CASSFQGGYGYTF.

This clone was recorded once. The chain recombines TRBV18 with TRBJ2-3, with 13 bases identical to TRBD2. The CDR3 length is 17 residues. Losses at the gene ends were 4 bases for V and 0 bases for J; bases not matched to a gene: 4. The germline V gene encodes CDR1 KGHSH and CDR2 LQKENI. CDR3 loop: CASSRTSGGLSTDTQYF. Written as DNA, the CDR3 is TGTGCCAGCTCACGGACTAGCGGGGGCCTTAGCACAGATACGCAGTATTTT.

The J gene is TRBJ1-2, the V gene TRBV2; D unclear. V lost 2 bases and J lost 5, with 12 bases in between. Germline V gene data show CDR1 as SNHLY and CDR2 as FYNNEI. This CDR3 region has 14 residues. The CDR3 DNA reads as TGTGCCAGCAGTGAATCCCAGGAGGATTATGGCTACACCTTC. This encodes CASSESQEDYGYTF.

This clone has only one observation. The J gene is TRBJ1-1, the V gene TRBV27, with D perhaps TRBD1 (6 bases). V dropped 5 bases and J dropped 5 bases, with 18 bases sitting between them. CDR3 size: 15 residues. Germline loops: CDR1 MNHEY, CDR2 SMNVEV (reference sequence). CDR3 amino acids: CASSRGGGWGTEAFF. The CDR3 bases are TGTGCCAGCAGTCGAGGGGGAGGGTGGGGTACTGAAGCTTTCTTT.

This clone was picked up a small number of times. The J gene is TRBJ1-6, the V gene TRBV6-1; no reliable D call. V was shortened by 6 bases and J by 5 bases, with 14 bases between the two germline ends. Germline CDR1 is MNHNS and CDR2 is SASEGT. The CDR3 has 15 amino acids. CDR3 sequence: CASSRTSGNNSPLHF. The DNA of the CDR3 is TGTGCCAGCAGCAGGACCTCGGGGAATAATTCACCCCTCCACTTT.

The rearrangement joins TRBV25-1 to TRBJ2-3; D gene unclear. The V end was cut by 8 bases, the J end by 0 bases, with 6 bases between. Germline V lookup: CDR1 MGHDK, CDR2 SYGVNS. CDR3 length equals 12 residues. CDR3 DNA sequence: TGTGCCAGCGCTATCAGCACAGATACGCAGTATTTT. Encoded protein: CASAISTDTQYF. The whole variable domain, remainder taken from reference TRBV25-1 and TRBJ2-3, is EADIYQTPRYLVIGTGKKITLECSQTMGHDKMYWYQQDPGMELHLIHYSYGVNSTEKGDLSSESTVSRIRTEHFPLTLESARPSHTSQYLCASAISTDTQYFGPGTRLTVL.

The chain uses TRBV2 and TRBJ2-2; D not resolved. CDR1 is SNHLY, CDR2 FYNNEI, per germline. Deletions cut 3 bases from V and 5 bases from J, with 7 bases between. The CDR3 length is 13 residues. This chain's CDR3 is CASSDIRTGELFF. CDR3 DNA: TGTGCCAGCAGTGATATCCGGACCGGGGAGCTGTTTTTT.

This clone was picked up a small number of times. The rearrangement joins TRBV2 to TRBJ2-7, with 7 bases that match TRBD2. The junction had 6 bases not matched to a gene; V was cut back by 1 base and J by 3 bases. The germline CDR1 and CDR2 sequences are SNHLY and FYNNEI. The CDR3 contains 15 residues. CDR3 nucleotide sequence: TGTGCCAGCAGTGAAGGCGGGGGAATTAACTACGAGCAGTACTTC. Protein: CASSEGGGINYEQYF.

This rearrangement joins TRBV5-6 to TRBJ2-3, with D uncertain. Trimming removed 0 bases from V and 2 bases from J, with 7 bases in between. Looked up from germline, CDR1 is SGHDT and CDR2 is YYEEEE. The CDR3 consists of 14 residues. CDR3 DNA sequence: TGTGCCAGCAGCTTGGACAGTAACACAGATACGCAGTATTTT. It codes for CASSLDSNTDTQYF.

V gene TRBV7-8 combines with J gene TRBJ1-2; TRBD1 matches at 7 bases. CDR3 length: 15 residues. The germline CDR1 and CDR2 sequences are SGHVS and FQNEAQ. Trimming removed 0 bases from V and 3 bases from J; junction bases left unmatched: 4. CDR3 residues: CASSLAGRGDYGYTF. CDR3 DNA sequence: TGTGCCAGCAGCTTAGCGGGCAGGGGGGACTATGGCTACACCTTC.

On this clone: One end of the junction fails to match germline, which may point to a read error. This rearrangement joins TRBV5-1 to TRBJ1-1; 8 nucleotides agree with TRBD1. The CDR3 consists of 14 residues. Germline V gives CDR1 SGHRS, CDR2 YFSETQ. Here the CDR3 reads CASSSTGVNTEAFF. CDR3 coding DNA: TGCGCCAGCAGCTCGACAGGGGTGAATACTGAAGCTTTCTTT.

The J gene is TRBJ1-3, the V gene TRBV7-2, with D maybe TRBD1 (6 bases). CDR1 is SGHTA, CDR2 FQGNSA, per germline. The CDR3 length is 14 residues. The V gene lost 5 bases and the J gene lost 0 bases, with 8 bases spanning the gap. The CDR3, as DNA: TGTGCCAGCAGCCCGGACAGCTCTGGAAACACCATATATTTT. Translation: CASSPDSSGNTIYF.

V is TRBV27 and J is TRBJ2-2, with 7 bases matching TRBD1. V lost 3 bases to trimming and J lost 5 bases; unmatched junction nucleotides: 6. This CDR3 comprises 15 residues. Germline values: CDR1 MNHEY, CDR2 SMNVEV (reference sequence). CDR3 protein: CASSLEQGRTGELFF. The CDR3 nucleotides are TGTGCCAGCAGTTTGGAACAGGGGCGGACCGGGGAGCTGTTTTTT.

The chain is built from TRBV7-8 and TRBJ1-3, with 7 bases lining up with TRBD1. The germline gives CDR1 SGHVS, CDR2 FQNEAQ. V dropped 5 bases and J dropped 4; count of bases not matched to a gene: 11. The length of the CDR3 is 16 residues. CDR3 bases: TGTGCCAGCAGCAGGGTGGCAGGGGGAAGGGGAAACACCATATATTTT. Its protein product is CASSRVAGGRGNTIYF. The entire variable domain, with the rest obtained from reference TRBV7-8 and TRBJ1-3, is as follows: GAGVSQSPRYKVAKRGQDVALRCDPISGHVSLFWYQQALGQGPEFLTYFQNEAQLDKSGLPSDRFFAERPEGSVSTLKIQRTQQEDSAVYLCASSRVAGGRGNTIYFGEGSWLTVV.

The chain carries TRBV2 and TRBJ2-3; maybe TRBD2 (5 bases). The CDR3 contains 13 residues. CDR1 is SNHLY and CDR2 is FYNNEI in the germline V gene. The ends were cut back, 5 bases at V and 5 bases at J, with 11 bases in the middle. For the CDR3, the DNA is TGTGCCAGCAGTACGGACTCCGGAGATACGCAGTATTTT. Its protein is CASSTDSGDTQYF. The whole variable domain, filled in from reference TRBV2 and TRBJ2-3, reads EPEVTQTPSHQVTQMGQEVILRCVPISNHLYFYWYRQILGQKVEFLVSFYNNEISEKSEIFDDQFSVERPDGSNFTLKIRSTKLEDSAMYFCASSTDSGDTQYFGPGTRLTVL.

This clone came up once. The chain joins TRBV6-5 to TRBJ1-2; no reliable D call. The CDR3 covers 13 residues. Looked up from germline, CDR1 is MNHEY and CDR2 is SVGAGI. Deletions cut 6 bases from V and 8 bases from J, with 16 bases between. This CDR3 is CASSPGVARGYTF. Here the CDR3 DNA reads TGTGCCAGCAGCCCCGGGGTAGCTCGAGGCTACACCTTC.

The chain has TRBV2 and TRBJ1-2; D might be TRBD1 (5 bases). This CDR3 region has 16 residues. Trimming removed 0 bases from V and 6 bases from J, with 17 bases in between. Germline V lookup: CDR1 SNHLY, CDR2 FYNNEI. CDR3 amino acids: CASSEALRVRQNGYTF. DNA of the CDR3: TGTGCCAGCAGTGAAGCGCTCAGGGTTAGGCAAAATGGCTACACCTTC.

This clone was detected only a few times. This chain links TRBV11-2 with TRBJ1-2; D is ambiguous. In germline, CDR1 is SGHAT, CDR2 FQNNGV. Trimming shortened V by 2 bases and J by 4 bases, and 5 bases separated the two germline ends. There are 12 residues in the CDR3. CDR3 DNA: TGTGCCAGCAGCTTAAGCGGCTATGGCTACACCTTC. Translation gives CASSLSGYGYTF.

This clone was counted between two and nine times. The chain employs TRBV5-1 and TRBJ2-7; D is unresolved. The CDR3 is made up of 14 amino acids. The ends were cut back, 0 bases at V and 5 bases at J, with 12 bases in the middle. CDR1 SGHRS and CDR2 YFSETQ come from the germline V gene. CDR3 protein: CASSLETTNDEQYF. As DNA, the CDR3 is TGCGCCAGCAGCTTGGAGACAACGAACGACGAGCAGTACTTC.

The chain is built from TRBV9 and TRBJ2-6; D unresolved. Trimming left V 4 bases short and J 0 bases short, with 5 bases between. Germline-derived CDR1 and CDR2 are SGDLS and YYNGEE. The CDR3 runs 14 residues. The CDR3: CASSPSSGANVLTF. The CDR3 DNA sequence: TGTGCCAGCAGCCCGAGCTCTGGGGCCAACGTCCTGACTTTC.

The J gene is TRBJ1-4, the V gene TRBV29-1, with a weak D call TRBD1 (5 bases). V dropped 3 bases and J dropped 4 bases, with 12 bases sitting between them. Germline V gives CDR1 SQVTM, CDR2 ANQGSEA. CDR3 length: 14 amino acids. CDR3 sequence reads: CSVEGGLHNEKLFF. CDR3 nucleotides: TGCAGCGTTGAGGGGGGACTGCATAATGAAAAACTGTTTTTT.

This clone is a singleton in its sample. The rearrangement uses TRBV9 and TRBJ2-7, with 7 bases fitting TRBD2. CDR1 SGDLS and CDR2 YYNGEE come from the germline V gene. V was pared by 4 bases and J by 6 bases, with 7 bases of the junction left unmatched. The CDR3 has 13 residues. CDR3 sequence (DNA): TGTGCCAGCAGCTCAACCGGGGAGGGCGAGCAGTACTTC. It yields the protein CASSSTGEGEQYF.

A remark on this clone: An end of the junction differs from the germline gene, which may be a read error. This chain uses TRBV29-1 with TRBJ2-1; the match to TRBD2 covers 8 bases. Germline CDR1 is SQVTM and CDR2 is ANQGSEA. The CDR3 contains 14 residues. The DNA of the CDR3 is TGCAGCTTTGACCGACTAGCGCATAACAATGAGCAGTTCTTC. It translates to CSFDRLAHNNEQFF.

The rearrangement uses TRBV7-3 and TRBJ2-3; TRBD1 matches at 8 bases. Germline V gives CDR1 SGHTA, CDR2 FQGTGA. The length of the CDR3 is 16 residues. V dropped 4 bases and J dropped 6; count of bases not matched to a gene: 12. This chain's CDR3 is CASSSTGQAPGDTQYF. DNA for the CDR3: TGTGCCAGCAGCTCGACGGGACAGGCGCCAGGGGATACGCAGTATTTT.

The CDR3 DNA reads as TGTGCCAGCTCACCACCGGACGGACAGAACACCGGGGAGCTGTTTTTT. It codes for CASSPPDGQNTGELFF. The V gene is TRBV18, the J gene TRBJ2-2, with D tentatively TRBD1 (5 bases). Germline values: CDR1 KGHSH, CDR2 LQKENI. V was cut by 0 bases and J by 1 base, with 9 bases left in between. The CDR3 sequence is 16 residues long. The full variable domain, with the rest looked up from reference TRBV18 and TRBJ2-2, is NAGVMQNPRHLVRRRGQEARLRCSPMKGHSHVYWYRQLPEEGLKFMVYLQKENIIDESGMPKERFSAEFPKEGPSILRIQQVVRGDSAAYFCASSPPDGQNTGELFFGEGSRLTVL.